This T cell receptor (beta chain) came from a study of CD8+CD57+ T cells in acquired aplastic anemia. As for the study in general: Sorted CD4+ and CD8+ cells gave a mean 3.2 ug DNA, range roughly 0.19 to 27.4 ug. Study-wide results and limits: Patients shared just under 30 CD8+ CDR3 sequences with controls.

The template used for profiling TCR beta VDJ and CDR3 was genomic DNA. TCRdb passed the reads through MiXCR, listing each CDR3 protein once. Of under 200,000 distinct CDR3 sequences in the sample, around 66% are singletons; the top ten hold 35% to 55%. A remark on this clonotype: Its target is not known.

Sequenced sample: sorted CD4+, CD8+, or CD8+CD57+ T cells (not recorded which) from PBMCs. The TCR sequence derives from a human donor with severe aplastic anemia or a healthy control (not recorded which).

Here the CDR3 DNA reads TGTGCCAGCAATGAGGATAGCAATCAGCCCCAGCATTTT. Protein: CASNEDSNQPQHF. The chain couples TRBV2 to TRBJ1-5, with unresolved D. Germline-derived CDR1 and CDR2 are SNHLY and FYNNEI. V lost 7 bases and J lost 0, with 7 bases in between. This CDR3 spans 13 amino acids.